Shown below are 29 T cell receptor beta chains from a single sample sequenced in a study of blood T cell repertoires in COVID-19. The table came from immunoSEQ multiplex PCR; TCRdb's copy has only in-frame clones and leaves some out. The sample has hundreds of thousands of clones; roughly 89% are singletons. Sequences were obtained from peripheral blood. These receptor sequences come from a middle-aged man with acute or convalescent COVID-19.

A few counts support this clone. At the DNA level, this CDR3 is encoded by other sequences in the same sample as well. This chain uses TRBV12-3 or TRBV12-4 with TRBJ1-1; D unclear. The V and J ends lost 2 bases and 2 bases respectively, with 6 bases between them. The CDR3 has 13 residues. CDR3 amino acids: CASSLTGNTEAFF. The CDR3 DNA is TGTGCCAGCAGTTTAACGGGTAACACTGAAGCTTTCTTT.

The CDR3 reads CASSTLAGGTDYNEQFF. DNA of the CDR3: TGTGCCAGCAGCACACTAGCGGGGGGAACCGATTACAATGAGCAGTTCTTC. The chain has TRBV11-2 and TRBJ2-1; 12 bases align to TRBD2. This CDR3 has 17 residues. With 5 bases clipped from V and 4 bases from J, the junction kept 9 bases outside the gene matches. Germline-derived CDR1 and CDR2 are SGHAT and FQNNGV.

The chain recombines TRBV5-1 with TRBJ1-3; D remains ambiguous. The V gene lost 4 bases and the J gene lost 0 bases, with 11 bases spanning the gap. The CDR3 is 15 residues long. Germline lookup yields CDR1 SGHRS and CDR2 YFSETQ. CDR3 sequence: CASSPQASSGNTIYF. CDR3 coding DNA: TGCGCCAGCAGCCCTCAGGCTTCCTCTGGAAACACCATATATTTT.

The chain carries TRBV7-6 and TRBJ2-3; a weak D match, TRBD2 (6 bases). Per the germline V gene, CDR1 is SGHVS and CDR2 is FNYEAQ. There are 15 residues in the CDR3. Trimming took off 4 bases at V and 2 bases at J, with 13 bases between the two ends. The chain's CDR3 is CASSSPGETTDTQYF. CDR3 nucleotide sequence: TGTGCCAGCAGCTCCCCGGGGGAAACCACAGATACGCAGTATTTT.

The V call is TRBV2, the J call TRBJ2-5; maybe TRBD2 (5 bases). CDR3 length: 14 residues. Looked up from germline, CDR1 is SNHLY and CDR2 is FYNNEI. V lost 4 bases to trimming and J lost 3 bases, with 12 bases between them. CDR3 DNA sequence: TGTGCCAGCAGTGGGGAGTTCGGAGAAGAGACCCAGTACTTC. Residues: CASSGEFGEETQYF.

V and J are TRBV19 and TRBJ1-2, with D possibly TRBD1 on 6 matching bases. CDR3 length equals 14 residues. Germline assignment: CDR1 LNHDA and CDR2 SQIVND (reference sequence). V lost 6 bases, J lost 5 bases, and 16 bases lay in between. The DNA of the CDR3 is TGTGCCAGTAGCCCCTCCCGAGGGGGTTATGGCTACACCTTC. It translates to CASSPSRGGYGYTF.

This rearrangement joins TRBV5-1 to TRBJ2-3, with D unresolved. The CDR3 extends over 16 amino acids. V lost 0 bases and J lost 0, with 11 bases in between. The germline gives CDR1 SGHRS, CDR2 YFSETQ. The CDR3 DNA follows: TGCGCCAGCAGCTTGGCCAATACAGTTAGCACAGATACGCAGTATTTT. It encodes CASSLANTVSTDTQYF.

The rearrangement links TRBV5-4 to TRBJ1-2; 7 bases are shared with TRBD1. After removal of 5 bases from V and 2 bases from J, the junction contained 6 bases not matched to a gene. The CDR3 extends over 14 amino acids. Germline V lookup: CDR1 SGHNT, CDR2 YYREEE (reference sequence). The CDR3 DNA sequence: TGTGCCAGCAGTTCCGAACAGGGGAACTATGGCTACACCTTC. It yields the protein CASSSEQGNYGYTF.

The genes are TRBV12-3 or TRBV12-4 and TRBJ1-1, with D unresolved. V lost 6 bases, J lost 1 base, and 6 bases lay in between. This CDR3 has 12 amino acids. The CDR3 DNA follows: TGTGCCAGCAGACTAGGGAACACTGAAGCTTTCTTT. This encodes CASRLGNTEAFF.

The chain combines TRBV14 with TRBJ1-2; D is undetermined. Germline-derived CDR1 and CDR2 are SGHDN and FVKESK. V was trimmed by 4 bases and J by 0 bases, leaving 6 bases between them. This CDR3 is 13 amino acids long. The CDR3 sequence: CASSPQPNYGYTF. The DNA for the CDR3 is TGTGCCAGCAGCCCACAGCCTAACTATGGCTACACCTTC.

The V and J genes are TRBV14 and TRBJ2-7; 12 nucleotides match TRBD1. Per germline, CDR1 SGHDN and CDR2 FVKESK. J gave up 7 bases and V 1 base, and 11 bases lay outside the gene matches. The CDR3 is 17 amino acids. The CDR3 region is CASSQGPGQGADREQYF. In DNA, the CDR3 is TGTGCCAGCAGCCAAGGACCGGGACAGGGGGCAGATAGGGAGCAGTACTTC.

J is TRBJ2-3 and V is TRBV7-2; TRBD2 is a possible D gene (5 bases). Trimming took off 7 bases at V and 4 bases at J, with 12 bases between the two ends. The length of the CDR3 is 13 residues. Germline CDR1 reads SGHTA; CDR2 reads FQGNSA. In DNA form, the CDR3 reads TGTGCCAGCATCCTACAGAGGGCAGATACGCAGTATTTT. Translating it yields CASILQRADTQYF.

In this sample, this clone turned up once. The rearrangement links TRBV19 to TRBJ1-1; 10 nucleotides match TRBD1. Germline V lookup: CDR1 LNHDA, CDR2 SQIVND (reference sequence). J gave up 5 bases and V 1 base, and 13 bases lay outside the gene matches. The CDR3 loop spans 18 amino acids. CDR3 protein: CASSIAYAGTGATTEAFF. DNA for the CDR3: TGTGCCAGTAGTATAGCTTACGCCGGGACAGGGGCAACGACTGAAGCTTTCTTT.

The chain combines TRBV6-5 with TRBJ1-1; 7 positions match TRBD1. This CDR3 contains 13 residues. CDR1 is MNHEY and CDR2 is SVGAGI in the germline V gene. V dropped 2 bases and J dropped 13; count of bases not matched to a gene: 10. CDR3 DNA sequence: TGTGCCAGCAGTTACGGAACGGGACAGAGAGGTTTCTTT. Amino acids: CASSYGTGQRGFF.

The chain joins TRBV4-2 to TRBJ1-1, with D perhaps TRBD1 (6 bases). The CDR3 length is 16 residues. CDR1 is LGHNA, CDR2 YNFKEQ, per germline. V gave up 3 bases and J gave up 4 bases, with 18 bases separating them. The CDR3 loop is CASSQLPPGGSTEAFF. The CDR3 DNA is TGTGCCAGCAGCCAGCTCCCCCCGGGGGGCTCCACTGAAGCTTTCTTT.

The chain couples TRBV3-1 (or the pseudogene TRBV3-2) to TRBJ2-7; 8 positions match TRBD2. The CDR3 contains 15 residues. The V gene end was trimmed by 1 base and the J gene end by 3 bases; junction bases not matched to a gene: 5. Looked up from germline, CDR1 is LGHDT and CDR2 is YNNKEL (reference sequence). The CDR3 bases are TGTGCCAGCAGCCAAGGACGGGGGGGCTTCTACGAGCAGTACTTC. It codes for CASSQGRGGFYEQYF.

The rearrangement links TRBV6-1 to TRBJ1-2; 7 bases agree with TRBD1. Unmatched junction bases numbered 11, after V lost 2 bases and J lost 8 bases. Germline assignment: CDR1 MNHNS and CDR2 SASEGT. The CDR3 loop spans 15 amino acids. CDR3 DNA: TGTGCCAGCAGTGAATCCGTGACAGGGACGGGGGGCTACACCTTC. This translates into CASSESVTGTGGYTF.

The gene calls are TRBV19 and TRBJ2-1; 8 bases align to TRBD1. Germline loops: CDR1 LNHDA, CDR2 SQIVND (reference sequence). The CDR3 runs 14 residues. V lost 8 bases, J lost 6 bases, and 9 bases stayed unmatched. This CDR3 reads CASHTGGDLNEQFF. CDR3 in DNA: TGTGCCAGTCACACAGGGGGTGATCTCAATGAGCAGTTCTTC.

The chain links TRBV14 to TRBJ1-2, with 10 bases fitting TRBD1. V lost 1 base and J lost 6; bases outside the gene matches: 5. This CDR3 region has 15 residues. Looked up from germline, CDR1 is SGHDN and CDR2 is FVKESK. For the CDR3, the DNA is TGTGCCAGCAGCCAAGCTGGGACAGGGGTTAATGGCTACACCTTC. Translated, it gives CASSQAGTGVNGYTF.

In the case of this clone: Other DNA sequences within the sample encode an identical CDR3. This rearrangement joins TRBV12-3 or TRBV12-4 to TRBJ1-1; D is unclear. The V end lost 3 bases, the J end lost 1 base, and 3 bases lay between the germline ends. CDR3 length equals 12 residues. DNA for the CDR3: TGTGCCAGCAGTTTCTCGAACACTGAAGCTTTCTTT. Protein sequence: CASSFSNTEAFF.

The CDR3 sequence is CASRHIREGQYF. The CDR3 coding sequence is TGTGCAAGTCGTCATATTCGAGAGGGGCAGTATTTT. V is TRBV12-2 and J is TRBJ2-3; the tabulated D call, TRBD2, remains unverified against the DNA. TRBV12-2 is a recognized pseudogene. The CDR3 extends over 12 amino acids.

Details on this clone: The identical CDR3 is also encoded by other nucleotide sequences in the sample. The chain couples TRBV5-1 to TRBJ2-1; the match to TRBD1 covers 9 bases. CDR1 SGHRS and CDR2 YFSETQ come from the germline V gene. Losses at the gene ends were 5 bases for V and 0 bases for J; bases not matched to a gene: 0. There are 14 residues in the CDR3. CDR3 region: CASRGQGSYNEQFF. CDR3 DNA sequence: TGCGCCAGCAGGGGACAGGGCTCCTACAATGAGCAGTTCTTC.

This clone has only a few counts. The gene calls are TRBV5-1 and TRBJ2-2; TRBD2 matches 8 bases. J was trimmed by 4 bases and V by 7 bases; bases with no gene match: 9. CDR3 length: 15 amino acids. The V gene's germline CDR1 is SGHRS and CDR2 YFSETQ. The CDR3 sequence: CASGIAGRSTGELFF. CDR3 coding DNA: TGCGCCAGCGGGATAGCGGGGAGGAGCACCGGGGAGCTGTTTTTT.

The chain employs TRBV5-4 and TRBJ2-3; TRBD2 agrees at 11 bases. Germline V gives CDR1 SGHNT, CDR2 YYREEE (reference sequence). This CDR3 is 16 amino acids long. The junction had 5 bases not matched to a gene; V was cut back by 3 bases and J by 2 bases. For the CDR3, the DNA is TGTGCCAGCAGCTCGATGACTAGCGGGGTCACAGATACGCAGTATTTT. Translating gives CASSSMTSGVTDTQYF. The whole variable domain, filled in from reference TRBV5-4 and TRBJ2-3, reads ETGVTQSPTHLIKTRGQQVTLRCSSQSGHNTVSWYQQALGQGPQFIFQYYREEENGRGNFPPRFSGLQFPNYSSELNVNALELDDSALYLCASSSMTSGVTDTQYFGPGTRLTVL.

In DNA form, the CDR3 reads TGTGCCAGCAGTTCCCTCCTATCAGATACGCAGTATTTT. Its translation is CASSSLLSDTQYF. The rearrangement joins TRBV27 to TRBJ2-3; D call uncertain. CDR1 MNHEY and CDR2 SMNVEV come from the germline V gene (reference sequence). This CDR3 spans 13 amino acids. V lost 4 bases and J lost 4, with 9 bases in between.

The chain carries TRBV6-5 and TRBJ1-5; 8 bases align to TRBD1. The CDR3 is 14 amino acids. The junction had 4 bases not matched to a gene; V was cut back by 6 bases and J by 3 bases. Germline values: CDR1 MNHEY, CDR2 SVGAGI. The CDR3 bases are TGTGCCAGCAGGCTGACAGGGGTCAATCAGCCCCAGCATTTT. Translation gives CASRLTGVNQPQHF.

This chain links TRBV19 with TRBJ1-2, with D maybe TRBD1 (6 bases). This CDR3 is 15 amino acids long. Germline V gene data show CDR1 as LNHDA and CDR2 as SQIVND (reference sequence). V lost 8 bases and J lost 4, with 20 bases in between. DNA of the CDR3: TGTGCCAGTCGAACCCCTCAGACAGGTAGCTATGGCTACACCTTC. Its translation: CASRTPQTGSYGYTF.

CDR3 in amino acids: CASSKRQGLYEQYF. The CDR3 coding sequence is TGTGCCAGCAGTAAGCGACAGGGACTCTACGAGCAGTACTTC. The V gene is TRBV25-1, the J gene TRBJ2-7, with D possibly being TRBD1 (7 bases). Germline CDR1 and CDR2: MGHDK and SYGVNS. The V end was cut by 5 bases, the J end by 3 bases, with 14 bases between. The CDR3 extends over 14 amino acids.

This clone was counted between two and nine times. V and J are TRBV3-1 (or the pseudogene TRBV3-2) and TRBJ1-2; 9 nucleotides align to TRBD1. The CDR3 is 14 residues long. Germline trimming cut 2 bases from V and 8 bases from J; bases unmatched to any gene: 6. The germline V gene has CDR1 LGHDT and CDR2 YNNKEL (reference sequence). The CDR3 region is CASSQRTGESGYTF. For the CDR3, the DNA is TGTGCCAGCAGCCAACGGACAGGGGAAAGCGGCTACACCTTC.